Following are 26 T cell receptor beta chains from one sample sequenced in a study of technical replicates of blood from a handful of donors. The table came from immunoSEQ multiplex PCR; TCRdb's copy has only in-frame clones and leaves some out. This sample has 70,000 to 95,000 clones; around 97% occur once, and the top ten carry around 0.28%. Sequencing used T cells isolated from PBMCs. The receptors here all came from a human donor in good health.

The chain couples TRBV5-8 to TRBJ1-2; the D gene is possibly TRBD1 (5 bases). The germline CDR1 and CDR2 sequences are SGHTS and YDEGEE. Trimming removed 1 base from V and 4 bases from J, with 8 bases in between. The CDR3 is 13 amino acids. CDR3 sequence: CASSLRQPYGYTF. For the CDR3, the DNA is TGTGCCAGCAGCTTGCGACAGCCCTATGGCTACACCTTC.

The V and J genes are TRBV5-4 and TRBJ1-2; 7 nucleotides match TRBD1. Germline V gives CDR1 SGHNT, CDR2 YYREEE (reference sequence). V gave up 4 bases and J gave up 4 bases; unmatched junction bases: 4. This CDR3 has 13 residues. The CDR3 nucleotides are TGTGCCAGCAGCGAGGGACAGATCTATGGCTACACCTTC. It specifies CASSEGQIYGYTF.

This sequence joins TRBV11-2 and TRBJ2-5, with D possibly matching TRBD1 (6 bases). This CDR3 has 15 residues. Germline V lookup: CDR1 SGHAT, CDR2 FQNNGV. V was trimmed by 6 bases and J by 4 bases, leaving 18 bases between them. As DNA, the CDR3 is TGTGCCAGCAGTCCCACCACAGGGAAAGGAGAGACCCAGTACTTC. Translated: CASSPTTGKGETQYF.

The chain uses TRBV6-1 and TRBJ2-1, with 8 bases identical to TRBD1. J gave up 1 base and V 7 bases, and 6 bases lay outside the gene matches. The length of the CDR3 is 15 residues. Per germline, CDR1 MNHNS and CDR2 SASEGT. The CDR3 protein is CASNLDRASYNEQFF. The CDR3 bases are TGTGCCAGCAACTTGGACAGGGCATCCTACAATGAGCAGTTCTTC.

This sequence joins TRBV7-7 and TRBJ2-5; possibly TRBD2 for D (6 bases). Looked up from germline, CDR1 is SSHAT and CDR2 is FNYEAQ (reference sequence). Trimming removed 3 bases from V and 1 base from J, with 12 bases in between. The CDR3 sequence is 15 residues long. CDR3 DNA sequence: TGTGCCAGCAGCTTTGCTGCGGGGCCCCAAGAGACCCAGTACTTC. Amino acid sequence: CASSFAAGPQETQYF. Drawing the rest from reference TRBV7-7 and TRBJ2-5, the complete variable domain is GAGVSQSPRYKVTKRGQDVTLRCDPISSHATLYWYQQALGQGPEFLTYFNYEAQPDKSGLPSDRFSAERPEGSISTLTIQRTEQRDSAMYRCASSFAAGPQETQYFGPGTRLLVL.

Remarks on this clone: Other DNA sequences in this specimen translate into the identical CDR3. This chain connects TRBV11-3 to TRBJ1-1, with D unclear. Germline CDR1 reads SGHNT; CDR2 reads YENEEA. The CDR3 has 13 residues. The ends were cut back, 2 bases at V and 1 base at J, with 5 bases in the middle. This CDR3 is CASSLTRNTEAFF. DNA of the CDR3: TGTGCCAGCAGCTTAACGCGGAACACTGAAGCTTTCTTT.

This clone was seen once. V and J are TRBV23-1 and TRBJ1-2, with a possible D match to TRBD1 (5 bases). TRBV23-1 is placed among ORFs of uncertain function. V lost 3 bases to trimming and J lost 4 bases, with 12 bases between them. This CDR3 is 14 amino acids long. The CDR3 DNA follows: TGCGCCAGCAGTCAGAGACAGCGTTCCTATGGCTACACCTTC. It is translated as CASSQRQRSYGYTF.

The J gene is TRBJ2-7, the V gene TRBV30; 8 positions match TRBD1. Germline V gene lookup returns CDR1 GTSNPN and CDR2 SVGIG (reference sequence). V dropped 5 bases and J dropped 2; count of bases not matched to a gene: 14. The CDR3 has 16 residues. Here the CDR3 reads CAWGTGIGRYTYEQYF. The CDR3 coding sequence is TGTGCCTGGGGGACAGGAATTGGCCGATATACCTACGAGCAGTACTTC.

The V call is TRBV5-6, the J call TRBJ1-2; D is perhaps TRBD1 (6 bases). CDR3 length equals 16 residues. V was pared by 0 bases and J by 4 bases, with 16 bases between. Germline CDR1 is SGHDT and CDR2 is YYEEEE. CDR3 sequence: CASSLGSGAYGYGYTF. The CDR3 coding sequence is TGTGCCAGCAGCTTGGGATCAGGGGCCTACGGCTATGGCTACACCTTC.

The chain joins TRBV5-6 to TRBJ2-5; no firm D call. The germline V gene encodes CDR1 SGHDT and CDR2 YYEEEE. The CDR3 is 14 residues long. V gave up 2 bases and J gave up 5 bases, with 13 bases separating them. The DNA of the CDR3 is TGTGCCAGCAGCTTTCTGGAGAGTCCGGAGACCCAGTACTTC. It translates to CASSFLESPETQYF.

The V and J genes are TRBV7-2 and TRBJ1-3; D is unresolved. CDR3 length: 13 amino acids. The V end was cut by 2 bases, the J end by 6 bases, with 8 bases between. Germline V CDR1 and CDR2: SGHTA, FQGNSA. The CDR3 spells CASSLFGENTIYF. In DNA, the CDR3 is TGTGCCAGCAGCTTATTCGGGGAAAACACCATATATTTT.

The CDR3 coding sequence is TGTGCCAGCTCAGCGGGGGAGGGCCTCTCGACCGGGGAGCTGTTTTTT. This sequence encodes CASSAGEGLSTGELFF. The V gene is TRBV18, the J gene TRBJ2-2, with 7 bases lining up with TRBD2. CDR1 and CDR2 from the germline V gene are KGHSH and LQKENI. The CDR3 has 16 residues. Unmatched junction bases numbered 11, after V lost 5 bases and J lost 5 bases.

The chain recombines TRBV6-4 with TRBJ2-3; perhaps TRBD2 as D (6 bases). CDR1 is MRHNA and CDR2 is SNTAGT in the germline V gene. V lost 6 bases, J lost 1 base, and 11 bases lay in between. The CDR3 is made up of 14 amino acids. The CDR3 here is CASRRESGTDTQYF. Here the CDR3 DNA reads TGTGCCAGCAGACGGGAGTCGGGCACAGATACGCAGTATTTT.

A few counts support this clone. In DNA form, the CDR3 reads TGTGCCAGCAGTGACTCGCCAGGGAACAATTCACCCCTCCACTTT. It codes for CASSDSPGNNSPLHF. The chain is built from TRBV6-4 and TRBJ1-6; weak D call: TRBD1 (5 bases). Between the trimmed V and J ends, which lost 0 bases and 7 bases, there was a span of 10 bases. Germline V gene lookup returns CDR1 MRHNA and CDR2 SNTAGT. The CDR3 totals 15 residues.

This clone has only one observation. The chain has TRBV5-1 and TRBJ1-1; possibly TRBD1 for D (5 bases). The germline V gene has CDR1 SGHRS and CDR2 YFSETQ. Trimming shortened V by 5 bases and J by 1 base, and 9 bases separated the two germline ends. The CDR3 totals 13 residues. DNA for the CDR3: TGCGCCAGCAGACAGGCGACGAACACTGAAGCTTTCTTT. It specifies CASRQATNTEAFF.

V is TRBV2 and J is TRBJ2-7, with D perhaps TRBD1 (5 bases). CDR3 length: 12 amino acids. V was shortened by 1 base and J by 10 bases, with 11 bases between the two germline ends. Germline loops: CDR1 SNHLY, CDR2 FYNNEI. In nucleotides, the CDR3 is TGTGCCAGCAGTGAAGGGCAGGGCGACCAGTACTTC. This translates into CASSEGQGDQYF. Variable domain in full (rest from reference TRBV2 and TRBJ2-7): EPEVTQTPSHQVTQMGQEVILRCVPISNHLYFYWYRQILGQKVEFLVSFYNNEISEKSEIFDDQFSVERPDGSNFTLKIRSTKLEDSAMYFCASSEGQGDQYFGPGTRLTVT.

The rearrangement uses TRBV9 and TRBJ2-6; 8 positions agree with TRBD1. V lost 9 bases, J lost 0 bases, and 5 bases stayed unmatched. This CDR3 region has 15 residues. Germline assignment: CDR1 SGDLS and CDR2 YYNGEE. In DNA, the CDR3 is TGTGCCACCACAGGGGGTGTCTCTGGGGCCAACGTCCTGACTTTC. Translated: CATTGGVSGANVLTF.

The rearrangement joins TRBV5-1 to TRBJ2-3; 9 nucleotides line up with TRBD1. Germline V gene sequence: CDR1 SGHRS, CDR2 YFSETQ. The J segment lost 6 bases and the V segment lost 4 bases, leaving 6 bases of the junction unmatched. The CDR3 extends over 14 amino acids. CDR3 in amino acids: CASSPYRGPDTQYF. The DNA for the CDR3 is TGCGCCAGCAGCCCGTACAGGGGGCCCGATACGCAGTATTTT.

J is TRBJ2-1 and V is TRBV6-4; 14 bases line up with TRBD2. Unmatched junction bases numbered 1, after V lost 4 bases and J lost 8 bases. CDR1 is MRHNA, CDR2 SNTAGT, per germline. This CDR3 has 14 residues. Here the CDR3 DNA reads TGTGCCAGCAGTGGGGGACTAGCGGGAGATGAGCAGTTCTTC. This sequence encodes CASSGGLAGDEQFF.

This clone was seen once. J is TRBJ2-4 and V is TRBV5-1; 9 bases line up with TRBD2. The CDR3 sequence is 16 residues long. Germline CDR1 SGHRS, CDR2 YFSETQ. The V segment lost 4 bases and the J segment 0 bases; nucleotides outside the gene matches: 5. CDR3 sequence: CASSETSGLAKNIQYF. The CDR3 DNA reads TGCGCCAGCAGCGAAACTAGCGGGTTAGCCAAAAACATTCAGTACTTC.

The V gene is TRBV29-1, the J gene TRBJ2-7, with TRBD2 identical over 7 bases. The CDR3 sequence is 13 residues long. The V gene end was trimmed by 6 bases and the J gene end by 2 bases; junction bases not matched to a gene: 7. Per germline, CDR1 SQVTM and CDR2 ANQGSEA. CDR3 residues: CSVVLAVAYEQYF. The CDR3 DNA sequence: TGCAGCGTGGTCCTAGCGGTGGCCTACGAGCAGTACTTC.

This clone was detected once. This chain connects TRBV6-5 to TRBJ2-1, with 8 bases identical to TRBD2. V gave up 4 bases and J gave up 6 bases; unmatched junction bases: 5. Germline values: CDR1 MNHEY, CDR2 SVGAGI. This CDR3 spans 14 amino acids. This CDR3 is CASSWGRGGNEQFF. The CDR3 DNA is TGTGCCAGCAGTTGGGGTCGGGGGGGCAATGAGCAGTTCTTC.

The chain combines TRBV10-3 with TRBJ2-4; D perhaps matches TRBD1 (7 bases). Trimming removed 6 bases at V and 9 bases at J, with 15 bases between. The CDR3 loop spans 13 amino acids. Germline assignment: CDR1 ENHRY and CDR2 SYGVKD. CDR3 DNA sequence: TGTGCCATCAGATCTGGTCAGGGGGGCATTCAGTACTTC. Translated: CAIRSGQGGIQYF.

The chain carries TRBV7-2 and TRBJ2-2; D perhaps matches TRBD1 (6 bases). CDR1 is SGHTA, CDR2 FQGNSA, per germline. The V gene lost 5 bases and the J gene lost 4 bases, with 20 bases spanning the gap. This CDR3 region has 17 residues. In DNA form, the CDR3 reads TGTGCCAGCAGCGAGAACGCCGGGACACCCTTCACCGGGGAGCTGTTTTTT. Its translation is CASSENAGTPFTGELFF.

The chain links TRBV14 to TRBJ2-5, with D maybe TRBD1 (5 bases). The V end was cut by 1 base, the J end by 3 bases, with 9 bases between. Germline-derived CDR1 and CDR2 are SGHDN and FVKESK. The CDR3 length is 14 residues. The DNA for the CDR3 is TGTGCCAGCAGCCAAGTCGGACAAGAAGAGACCCAGTACTTC. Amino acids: CASSQVGQEETQYF.

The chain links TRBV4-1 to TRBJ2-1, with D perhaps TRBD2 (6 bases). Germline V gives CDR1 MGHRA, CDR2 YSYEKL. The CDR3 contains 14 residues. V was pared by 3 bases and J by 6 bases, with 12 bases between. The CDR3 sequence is CASSQLLTSNEQFF. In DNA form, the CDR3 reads TGCGCCAGCAGCCAGCTATTGACTAGCAATGAGCAGTTCTTC.